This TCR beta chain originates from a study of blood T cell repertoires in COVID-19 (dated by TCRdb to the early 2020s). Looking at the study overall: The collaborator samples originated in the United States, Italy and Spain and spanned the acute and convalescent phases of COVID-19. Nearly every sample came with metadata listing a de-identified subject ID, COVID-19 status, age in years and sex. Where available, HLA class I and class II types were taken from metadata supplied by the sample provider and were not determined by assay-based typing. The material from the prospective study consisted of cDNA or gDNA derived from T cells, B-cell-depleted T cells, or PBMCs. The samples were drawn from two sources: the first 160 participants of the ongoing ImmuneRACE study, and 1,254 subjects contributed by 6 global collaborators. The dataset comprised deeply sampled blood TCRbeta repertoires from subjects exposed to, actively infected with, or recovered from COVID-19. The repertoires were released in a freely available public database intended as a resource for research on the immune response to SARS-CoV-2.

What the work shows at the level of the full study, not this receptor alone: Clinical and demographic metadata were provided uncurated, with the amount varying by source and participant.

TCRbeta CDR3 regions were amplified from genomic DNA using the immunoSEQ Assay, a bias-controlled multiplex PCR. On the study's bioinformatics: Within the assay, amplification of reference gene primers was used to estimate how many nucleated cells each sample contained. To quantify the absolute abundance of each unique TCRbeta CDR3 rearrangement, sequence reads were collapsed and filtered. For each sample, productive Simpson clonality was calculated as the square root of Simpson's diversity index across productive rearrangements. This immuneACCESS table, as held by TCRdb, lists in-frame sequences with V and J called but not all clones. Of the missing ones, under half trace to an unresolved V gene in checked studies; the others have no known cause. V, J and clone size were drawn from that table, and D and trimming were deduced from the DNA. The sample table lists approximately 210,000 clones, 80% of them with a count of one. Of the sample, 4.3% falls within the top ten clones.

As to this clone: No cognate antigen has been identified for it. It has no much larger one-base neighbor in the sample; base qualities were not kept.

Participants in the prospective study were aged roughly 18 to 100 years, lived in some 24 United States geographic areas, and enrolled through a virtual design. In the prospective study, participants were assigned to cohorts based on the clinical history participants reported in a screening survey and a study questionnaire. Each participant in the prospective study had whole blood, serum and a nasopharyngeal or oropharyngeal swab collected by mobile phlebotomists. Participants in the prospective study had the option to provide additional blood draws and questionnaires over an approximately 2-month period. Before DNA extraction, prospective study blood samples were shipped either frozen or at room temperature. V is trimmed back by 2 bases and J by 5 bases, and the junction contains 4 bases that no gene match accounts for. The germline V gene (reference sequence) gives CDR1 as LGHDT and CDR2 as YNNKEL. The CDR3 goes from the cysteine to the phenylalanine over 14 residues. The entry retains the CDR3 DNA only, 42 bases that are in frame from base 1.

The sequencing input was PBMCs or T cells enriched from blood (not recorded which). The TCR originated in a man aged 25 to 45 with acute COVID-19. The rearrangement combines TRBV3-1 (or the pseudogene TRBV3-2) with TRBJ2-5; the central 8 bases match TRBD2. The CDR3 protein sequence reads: CASSQPGGRETQYF. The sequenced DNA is TGTGCCAGCAGCCAACCGGGGGGGAGGGAGACCCAGTACTTC.